The text below deals with one TCR beta chain. Its antigen is unidentified. The sample comes from a study of OX40 agonist ivuxolimab in advanced cancers. Study-level points and caveats: Antigens targeted by the expanded peripheral T cells were not determined.

Assay used: immunoSEQ multiplex PCR; TCRdb lists only in-frame clones, some missing. This sample yields about 60,000 clones, of which 86% are seen a single time; under 4.5% belongs to the top ten. Germline V gene data show CDR1 as MNHNS and CDR2 as SASEGT. This CDR3 spans 15 amino acids. V was clipped by 1 base and J by 6 bases; unmatched bases: 5. This receptor was obtained from an adult with an advanced solid tumor such as melanoma, head and neck, liver or kidney cancer. The chain links TRBV6-1 to TRBJ1-4; 7 bases match TRBD1. The source was CD4+ or CD8+ T cells sorted from blood, collected in a trial of the OX40 agonist ivuxolimab. CDR3 sequence: CASSEGDRDYEKLFF. In nucleotides, the CDR3 is TGTGCCAGCAGTGAAGGAGACAGGGACTATGAAAAACTGTTTTTT.